These T cell receptor beta chains were read from a single sample in a study of T cells in severe cutaneous drug reactions. From its re-call of the multiplex PCR reads, TCRdb lists each CDR3 protein once, without DNA. This sample's table has about 21,000 distinct CDR3 sequences. The sequencing input was PBMCs. The receptors derive from a human donor with toxic epidermal necrolysis, a severe cutaneous drug reaction. Both conserved end residues are part of each CDR3. Expanded clones get a size class; other rows say once, few or many, or leave the size out.

CDR3	size	J	V
CSASWSGNEQFF	-	TRBJ2-1	TRBV20-1
CASSQERLAGSTQYF	-	TRBJ2-3	TRBV4-3
CATSRLRADTQYF	-	TRBJ2-3	TRBV15
CASSQGRGNEQFF	-	TRBJ2-1	TRBV3-1
CAWSVGENTEAFF	medium-sized	TRBJ1-1	TRBV30
CASTRQGTYEQYF	-	TRBJ2-7	TRBV5-1
CASSENGLAGVETQYF	-	TRBJ2-5	TRBV25-1
CARGGLETQYF	medium-sized	TRBJ2-5	TRBV2
CASSGVYSNQPQHF	-	TRBJ1-5	TRBV6-1
CASSWDITYEQYF	-	TRBJ2-7	TRBV19
CASSGVRNEQFF	-	TRBJ2-1	TRBV3-1
CASSRKLAGVALANTGELFF	-	TRBJ2-2	TRBV4-2
CASSFIQQNTEAFF	-	TRBJ1-1	TRBV7-9
CSVEAPRDCTEAFF	-	TRBJ1-1	TRBV29-1
CASSFTAGTLREQYF	-	TRBJ2-7	TRBV27
CASSLEFGTTGNTIYF	-	TRBJ1-3	TRBV5-1
CASRERQTNYEQYF	-	TRBJ2-7	TRBV6-2/TRBV6-3
CASSLGTVTQYF	-	TRBJ2-5	TRBV11-2
CASSLISSGRGTQYF	-	TRBJ2-3	TRBV7-2
CSAGGGDRVSYEQYF	-	TRBJ2-7	TRBV20-1
CASRGTGWNEQFF	-	TRBJ2-1	TRBV10-2
CASSLSSNSEQYF	-	TRBJ2-7	TRBV28
CASSFELAVSYEQYF	-	TRBJ2-7	TRBV11-2
CASSFRAYNEQFF	-	TRBJ2-1	TRBV27
CASGLVYGGGFYEQYF	-	TRBJ2-7	TRBV12-5
CASSSIQGAGGEQYF	-	TRBJ2-7	TRBV7-3
CASSSDGTERSYGYTF	-	TRBJ1-2	TRBV12-3/TRBV12-4
CASSPEGLAGEQYF	-	TRBJ2-7	TRBV5-1
CASRSEGTDTQYF	-	TRBJ2-3	TRBV5-6
CASSFRGSLPQHF	medium-sized	TRBJ1-5	TRBV7-8
CASSQLPGQGLHNEQFF	-	TRBJ2-1	TRBV14
CASSETSGPYEQYF	-	TRBJ2-7	TRBV25-1
CASSLGGALGEKLFF	-	TRBJ1-4	TRBV7-2
CASSPGLAGRETQYF	-	TRBJ2-5	TRBV5-1
CSVADSYSSYNEQFF	-	TRBJ2-1	TRBV29-1
CASSDGRRLGTIYF	medium-sized	TRBJ1-3	TRBV2
CSADLKGLNTEAFF	-	TRBJ1-1	TRBV29-1
CASRGLYNEQFF	-	TRBJ2-1	TRBV9
CASSEWLPGSGANVLTF	-	TRBJ2-6	TRBV2
CSARDGLFSGNTIYF	-	TRBJ1-3	TRBV20-1
CASSLGLAMNTEAFF	-	TRBJ1-1	TRBV7-9
CASSQDRDSYYEQYF	-	TRBJ2-7	TRBV14
CASSLGTSLYEQYF	-	TRBJ2-7	TRBV7-9
CASSTGYAYEQYF	-	TRBJ2-7	TRBV19
CSVEDGLAVGNEQFF	-	TRBJ2-1	TRBV29-1
CASSGTAGQPQHF	-	TRBJ1-5	TRBV4-1
CASSFGRLAGGGGYNEQFF	-	TRBJ2-1	TRBV5-6
CASSQDLTDTQYF	-	TRBJ2-3	TRBV4-1
CATPDNFNYGYTF	-	TRBJ1-2	TRBV28
CASSIGTTGYGYTF	medium-sized	TRBJ1-2	TRBV7-6